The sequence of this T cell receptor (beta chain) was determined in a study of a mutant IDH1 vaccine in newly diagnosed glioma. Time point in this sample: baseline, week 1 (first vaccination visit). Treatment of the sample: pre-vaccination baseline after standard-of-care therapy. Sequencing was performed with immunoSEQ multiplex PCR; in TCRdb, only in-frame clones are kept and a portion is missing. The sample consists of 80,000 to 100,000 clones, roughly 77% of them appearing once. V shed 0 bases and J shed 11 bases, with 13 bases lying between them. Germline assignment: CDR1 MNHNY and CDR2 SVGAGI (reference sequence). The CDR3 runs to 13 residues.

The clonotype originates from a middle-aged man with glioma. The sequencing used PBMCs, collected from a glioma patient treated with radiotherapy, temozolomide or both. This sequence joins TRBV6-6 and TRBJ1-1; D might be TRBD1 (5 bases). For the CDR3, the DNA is TGTGCCAGCAGTTACTCGCCTCAGGGCGAGGCTTTCTTT. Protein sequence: CASSYSPQGEAFF.